These 3 T cell receptor beta chains originate from one sample sequenced in a study of cytomegalovirus exposure and HLA in healthy donors. 13 Jbeta primers and 60 Vbeta primers were used for the PCR. Sequenced by immunoSEQ multiplex PCR; TCRdb stores in-frame clones only, minus some. The repertoire includes 150,000 to 200,000 clones, 75% to 80% of them detected once, and about 6.4% sits in the top ten. The sample taken for sequencing was PBMCs. These receptors were obtained from a man aged 35-49 years in good health and CMV-seropositive.

V usage is TRBV19 and J usage is TRBJ2-1; 7 nucleotides line up with TRBD1. The CDR3 has 13 amino acids. The V and J ends lost 5 bases and 9 bases, in that order; junction bases with no gene match: 7. From germline, CDR1 is LNHDA and CDR2 SQIVND (reference sequence). CDR3 in DNA: TGTGCCAGTAGTTCGCAGGGGGTGGGTGAGCAGTTCTTC. It encodes CASSSQGVGEQFF.

V usage is TRBV30 and J usage is TRBJ1-5, with unresolved D. V lost 1 base, J lost 5 bases, and 21 bases lay in between. The CDR3 loop spans 17 amino acids. Germline loops: CDR1 GTSNPN, CDR2 SVGIG (reference sequence). In DNA, the CDR3 is TGTGCCTGGAGTGCCTGGTCGGGAGGACCCCGGGATCAGCCCCAGCATTTT. As protein: CAWSAWSGGPRDQPQHF.

For this clone: One end of the junction is discordant with germline, which a read error may explain. V and J are TRBV7-9 and TRBJ2-1; possibly TRBD2 for D (6 bases). The CDR3 runs 14 residues. Per the germline V gene, CDR1 is SEHNR and CDR2 is FQNEAQ (reference sequence). The CDR3 DNA reads as TGTTCCAGCCAATCCGGAGGGGCCTACAATGAGCAGTTCTTC. Protein sequence: CSSQSGGAYNEQFF.